These 15 T cell receptor beta chains share one sample of origin, sequenced in a study of cytomegalovirus exposure and HLA in healthy donors. Vbeta (60) and Jbeta (13) primers were used in the PCR. The assay was immunoSEQ multiplex PCR, and TCRdb's table has in-frame clones only and misses some. This table has 85,000 to 130,000 clones, over 60% appearing once. The sample comprised PBMCs. The receptor source for this set is a woman between 45 and 65 years old in good health and CMV-seropositive.

J is TRBJ2-5 and V is TRBV4-3; 8 nucleotides line up with TRBD2. Germline V gives CDR1 LGHNA, CDR2 YSLEER. The CDR3 runs to 16 residues. V lost 0 bases to trimming and J lost 1 base; unmatched junction nucleotides: 4. The CDR3 region is CASSQDGGGIQETQYF. CDR3 nucleotides: TGCGCCAGCAGCCAAGATGGCGGGGGGATCCAAGAGACCCAGTACTTC.

The gene calls are TRBV5-1 and TRBJ2-2; no clear D. The V gene's germline CDR1 is SGHRS and CDR2 YFSETQ. V lost 0 bases and J 1 base, leaving 4 bases between the germline ends. This CDR3 comprises 14 residues. The CDR3: CASSLGQNTGELFF. The CDR3 DNA follows: TGCGCCAGCAGCTTGGGGCAGAACACCGGGGAGCTGTTTTTT.

V and J are TRBV7-9 and TRBJ1-1; 8 bases map to TRBD1. The CDR3 length is 16 residues. Germline CDR1 SEHNR, CDR2 FQNEAQ (reference sequence). The trim removed 1 base at V and 0 bases at J, leaving 4 bases unmatched. In DNA form, the CDR3 reads TGTGCCAGCAGCTTAGGTGCCAGGGGGCTGAACACTGAAGCTTTCTTT. The encoded protein is CASSLGARGLNTEAFF.

This clone has only a few counts. The chain recombines TRBV5-1 with TRBJ1-4; TRBD1 matches at 9 bases. J lost 6 bases, V lost 4 bases, and 4 bases had no gene match. Looked up from germline, CDR1 is SGHRS and CDR2 is YFSETQ. The CDR3 runs to 14 residues. DNA of the CDR3: TGCGCCAGCAGCCCGGGACAGGGAGATGAAAAACTGTTTTTT. This translates into CASSPGQGDEKLFF.

The genes are TRBV5-4 and TRBJ2-7, with a tentative D call TRBD1 (6 bases). The CDR3 contains 13 residues. V lost 4 bases to trimming and J lost 6 bases, with 14 bases between them. Germline V gene data show CDR1 as SGHNT and CDR2 as YYREEE (reference sequence). CDR3: CASSIDRFGEQYF. For the CDR3, the DNA is TGTGCCAGCAGCATAGACAGGTTTGGCGAGCAGTACTTC.

The chain has TRBV7-8 and TRBJ1-3, with 7 positions matching TRBD1. From germline, CDR1 is SGHVS and CDR2 FQNEAQ. The V and J ends lost 4 bases and 2 bases, in that order; junction bases with no gene match: 2. The length of the CDR3 is 14 residues. CDR3 nucleotide sequence: TGTGCCAGCAGCTGGGACAGTCCTGGAAACACCATATATTTT. This gives the protein CASSWDSPGNTIYF. Full variable domain (missing parts from reference TRBV7-8 and TRBJ1-3): GAGVSQSPRYKVAKRGQDVALRCDPISGHVSLFWYQQALGQGPEFLTYFQNEAQLDKSGLPSDRFFAERPEGSVSTLKIQRTQQEDSAVYLCASSWDSPGNTIYFGEGSWLTVV.

This clone was picked up a small number of times. This chain uses TRBV5-7 with TRBJ1-5; D not resolved. TRBV5-7 is sorted into the ORF group, with uncertain function. V was trimmed by 2 bases and J by 5 bases, leaving 8 bases between them. The CDR3 has 13 amino acids. The CDR3 loop is CASSFVWHQPQHF. The CDR3 bases are TGTGCCAGCAGCTTTGTGTGGCATCAGCCCCAGCATTTT.

This sequence joins TRBV27 and TRBJ2-3; weak D call: TRBD2 (5 bases). Germline V gene lookup returns CDR1 MNHEY and CDR2 SMNVEV (reference sequence). V dropped 5 bases and J dropped 5 bases, with 14 bases sitting between them. This CDR3 has 14 residues. Written as DNA, the CDR3 is TGTGCCAGCAGTCGTCCGGGATCCCTAGATACGCAGTATTTT. Its protein product is CASSRPGSLDTQYF.

The chain is built from TRBV28 and TRBJ2-2; no clear D. In germline, CDR1 is MDHEN, CDR2 SYDVKM. This CDR3 is 12 amino acids long. V lost 3 bases and J 7 bases, leaving 6 bases between the germline ends. CDR3 residues: CASSLAGGELFF. The CDR3, as DNA: TGTGCCAGCAGTTTGGCTGGCGGGGAGCTGTTTTTT.

The chain employs TRBV6-5 and TRBJ1-2; 8 nucleotides agree with TRBD1. V lost 5 bases to trimming and J lost 3 bases; unmatched junction nucleotides: 2. This CDR3 region has 13 residues. Germline V gene sequence: CDR1 MNHEY, CDR2 SVGAGI. The CDR3, as DNA: TGTGCCAGCAGTCCAGGGGGCGACTATGGCTACACCTTC. Protein sequence: CASSPGGDYGYTF.

V gene TRBV7-2 combines with J gene TRBJ1-1; D gene ambiguous. Trimming took off 1 base at V and 4 bases at J, with 10 bases between the two ends. The CDR3 is 14 residues long. Germline V CDR1 and CDR2: SGHTA, FQGNSA. The CDR3 sequence: CASSLVQAGTEAFF. In DNA form, the CDR3 reads TGTGCCAGCAGCTTAGTTCAGGCAGGCACTGAAGCTTTCTTT.

This chain joins TRBV15 and TRBJ2-5; a weak D match, TRBD1 (7 bases). Trimming shortened V by 0 bases and J by 11 bases, and 19 bases separated the two germline ends. The germline V gene has CDR1 LNHNV and CDR2 YYDKDF (reference sequence). The CDR3 covers 15 residues. This CDR3 is CATSRDGGATGEQYF. The CDR3 DNA reads as TGTGCCACCAGCAGAGATGGAGGGGCCACAGGGGAGCAGTACTTC.

The gene calls are TRBV19 and TRBJ2-2, with D possibly TRBD2 on 6 matching bases. Germline CDR1 reads LNHDA; CDR2 reads SQIVND (reference sequence). The CDR3 runs to 13 residues. V lost 5 bases and J lost 7, with 11 bases in between. The CDR3 loop is CASSSLGGGELFF. CDR3 in DNA: TGTGCCAGTAGTTCACTGGGGGGCGGGGAGCTGTTTTTT.

The V gene is TRBV9, the J gene TRBJ2-5; 11 nucleotides agree with TRBD2. Unmatched junction bases numbered 8, after V lost 0 bases and J lost 4 bases. CDR3 length: 17 residues. Looked up from germline, CDR1 is SGDLS and CDR2 is YYNGEE. The CDR3 DNA reads TGTGCCAGCAGCGTAGGAGCTAGCGGGGGGAGGGGAGAGACCCAGTACTTC. This encodes CASSVGASGGRGETQYF. Complete variable domain (other parts from reference TRBV9 and TRBJ2-5): DSGVTQTPKHLITATGQRVTLRCSPRSGDLSVYWYQQSLDQGLQFLIQYYNGEERAKGNILERFSAQQFPDLHSELNLSSLELGDSALYFCASSVGASGGRGETQYFGPGTRLLVL.

This clone was found a few times. This chain joins TRBV7-3 and TRBJ1-4; the match to TRBD1 covers 10 bases. The length of the CDR3 is 14 residues. Per germline, CDR1 SGHTA and CDR2 FQGTGA. J lost 8 bases, V lost 9 bases, and 9 bases had no gene match. CDR3: CASRGQGVMEKLFF. CDR3 DNA sequence: TGTGCCAGTCGCGGACAGGGGGTTATGGAAAAACTGTTTTTT.